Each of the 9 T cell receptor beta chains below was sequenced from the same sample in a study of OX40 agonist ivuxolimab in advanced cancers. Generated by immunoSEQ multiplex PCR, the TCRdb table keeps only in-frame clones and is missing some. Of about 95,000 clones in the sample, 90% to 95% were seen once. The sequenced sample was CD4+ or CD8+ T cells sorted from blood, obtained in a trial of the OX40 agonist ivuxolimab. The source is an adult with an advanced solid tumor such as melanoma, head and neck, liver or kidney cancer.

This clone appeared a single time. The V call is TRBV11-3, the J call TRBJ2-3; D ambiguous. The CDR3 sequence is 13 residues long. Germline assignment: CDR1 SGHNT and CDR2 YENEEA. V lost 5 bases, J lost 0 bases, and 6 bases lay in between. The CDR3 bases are TGTGCCAGCAGCCTGGACAGCACAGATACGCAGTATTTT. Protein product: CASSLDSTDTQYF.

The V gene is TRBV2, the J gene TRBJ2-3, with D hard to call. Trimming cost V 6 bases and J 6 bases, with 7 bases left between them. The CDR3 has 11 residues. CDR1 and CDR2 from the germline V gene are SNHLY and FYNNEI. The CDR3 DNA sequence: TGTGCCAGCAGCGCACAGGATACGCAGTATTTT. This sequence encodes CASSAQDTQYF.

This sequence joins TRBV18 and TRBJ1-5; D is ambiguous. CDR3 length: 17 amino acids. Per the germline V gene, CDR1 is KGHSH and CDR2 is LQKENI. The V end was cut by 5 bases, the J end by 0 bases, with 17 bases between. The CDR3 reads CASSSGPGTYSNQPQHF. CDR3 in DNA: TGTGCCAGCTCATCAGGCCCAGGCACCTATAGCAATCAGCCCCAGCATTTT.

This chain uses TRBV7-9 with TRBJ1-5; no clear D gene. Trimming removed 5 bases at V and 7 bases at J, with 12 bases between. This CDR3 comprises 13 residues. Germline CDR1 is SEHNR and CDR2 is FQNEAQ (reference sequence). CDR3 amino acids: CASSPQPEQPQHF. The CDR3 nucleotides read TGTGCCAGCAGCCCACAGCCCGAACAGCCCCAGCATTTT.

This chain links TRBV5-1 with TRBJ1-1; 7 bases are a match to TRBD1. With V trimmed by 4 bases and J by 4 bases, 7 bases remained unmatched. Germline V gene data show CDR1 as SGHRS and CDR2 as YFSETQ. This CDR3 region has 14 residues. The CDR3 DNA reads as TGCGCCAGCAGCCGACAGGGAGTAGGCACTGAAGCTTTCTTT. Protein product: CASSRQGVGTEAFF.

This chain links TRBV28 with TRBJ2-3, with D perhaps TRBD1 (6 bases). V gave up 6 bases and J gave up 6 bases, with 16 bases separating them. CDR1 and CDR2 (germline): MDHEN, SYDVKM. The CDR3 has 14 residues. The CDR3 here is CASSRTARGDTQYF. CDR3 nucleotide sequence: TGTGCCAGCAGCCGGACTGCCAGGGGCGATACGCAGTATTTT.

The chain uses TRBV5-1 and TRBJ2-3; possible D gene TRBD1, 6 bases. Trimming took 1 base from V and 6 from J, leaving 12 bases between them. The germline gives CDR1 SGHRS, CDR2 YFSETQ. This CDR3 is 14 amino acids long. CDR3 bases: TGCGCCAGCAGCTTGCGGCCAGGGGAGGATACGCAGTATTTT. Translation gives CASSLRPGEDTQYF.

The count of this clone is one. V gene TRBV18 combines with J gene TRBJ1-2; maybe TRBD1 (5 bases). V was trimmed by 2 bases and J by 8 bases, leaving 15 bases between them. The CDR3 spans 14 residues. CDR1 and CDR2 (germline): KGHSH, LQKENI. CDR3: CASSPAQGVFGYTF. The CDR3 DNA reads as TGTGCCAGCTCACCAGCCCAGGGAGTCTTCGGCTACACCTTC. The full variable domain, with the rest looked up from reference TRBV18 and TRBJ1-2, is NAGVMQNPRHLVRRRGQEARLRCSPMKGHSHVYWYRQLPEEGLKFMVYLQKENIIDESGMPKERFSAEFPKEGPSILRIQQVVRGDSAAYFCASSPAQGVFGYTFGSGTRLTVV.

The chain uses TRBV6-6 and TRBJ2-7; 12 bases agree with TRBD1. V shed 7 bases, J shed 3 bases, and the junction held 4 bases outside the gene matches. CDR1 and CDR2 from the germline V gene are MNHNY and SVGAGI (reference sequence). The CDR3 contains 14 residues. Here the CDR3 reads CASIRDRGHYEQYF. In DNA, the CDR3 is TGTGCCAGCATACGGGACAGGGGGCACTACGAGCAGTACTTC.